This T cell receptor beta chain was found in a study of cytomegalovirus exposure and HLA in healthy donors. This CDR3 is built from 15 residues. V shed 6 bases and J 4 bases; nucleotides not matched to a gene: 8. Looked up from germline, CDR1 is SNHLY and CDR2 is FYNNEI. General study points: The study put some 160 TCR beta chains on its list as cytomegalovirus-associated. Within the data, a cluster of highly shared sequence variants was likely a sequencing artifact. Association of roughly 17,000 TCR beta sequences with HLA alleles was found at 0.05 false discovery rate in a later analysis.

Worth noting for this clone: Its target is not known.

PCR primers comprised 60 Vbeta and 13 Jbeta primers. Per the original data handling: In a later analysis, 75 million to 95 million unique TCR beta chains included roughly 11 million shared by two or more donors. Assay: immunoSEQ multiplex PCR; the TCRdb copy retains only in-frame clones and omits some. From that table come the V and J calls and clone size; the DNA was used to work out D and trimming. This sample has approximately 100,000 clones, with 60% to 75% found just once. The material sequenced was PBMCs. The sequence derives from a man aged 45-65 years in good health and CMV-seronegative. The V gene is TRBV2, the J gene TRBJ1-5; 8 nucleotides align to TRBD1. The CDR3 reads CASRATGALNQPQHF. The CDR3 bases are TGTGCCAGCAGGGCGACAGGGGCCCTGAATCAGCCCCAGCATTTT.